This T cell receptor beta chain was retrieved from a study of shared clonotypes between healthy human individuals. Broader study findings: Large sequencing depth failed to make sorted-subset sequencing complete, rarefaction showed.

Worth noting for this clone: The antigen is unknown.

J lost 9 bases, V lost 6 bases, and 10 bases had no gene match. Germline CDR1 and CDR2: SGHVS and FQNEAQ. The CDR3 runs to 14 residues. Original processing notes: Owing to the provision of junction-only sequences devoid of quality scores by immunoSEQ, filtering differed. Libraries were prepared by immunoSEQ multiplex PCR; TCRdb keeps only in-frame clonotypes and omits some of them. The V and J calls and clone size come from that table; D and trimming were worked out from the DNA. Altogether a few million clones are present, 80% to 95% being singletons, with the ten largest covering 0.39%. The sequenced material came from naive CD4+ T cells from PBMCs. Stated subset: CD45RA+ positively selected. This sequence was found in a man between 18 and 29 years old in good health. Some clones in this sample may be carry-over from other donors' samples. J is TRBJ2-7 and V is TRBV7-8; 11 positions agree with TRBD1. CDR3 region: CASSYVGQGVWQYF. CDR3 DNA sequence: TGTGCCAGCAGTTATGTGGGACAGGGGGTCTGGCAGTACTTC.